The source of this TCR beta chain is a study of CD8+CD57+ T cells in acquired aplastic anemia. Remarks on this clonotype: Its antigen is not known.

Genomic DNA, serving as template, underwent TCR beta VDJ and CDR3 profiling. Each CDR3 protein gets one entry after TCRdb re-called the reads with MiXCR. Of 60,000 or so distinct CDR3 sequences listed, about 54% are singletons. General study points: Roughly 31 CD8+ CDR3 sequences occurred in both the patients and the controls.

V lost 11 bases and J lost 6, with 17 bases in between. The CDR3 loop spans 13 amino acids. Germline CDR1 reads LNHDA; CDR2 reads SQIVND (reference sequence). Sequenced: sorted CD4+, CD8+, or CD8+CD57+ T cells (not recorded which) from PBMCs. The genes are TRBV19 and TRBJ2-1; D perhaps matches TRBD1 (6 bases). This sequence was found in a human donor in good health, serving as a control. CDR3 in amino acids: CASQFQGTNEQFF. CDR3 bases: TGTGCCTCCCAATTCCAGGGGACCAATGAGCAGTTCTTC. The variable domain in full, with the rest retrieved from reference TRBV19 and TRBJ2-1, is DGGITQSPKYLFRKEGQNVTLSCEQNLNHDAMYWYRQDPGQGLRLIYYSQIVNDFQKGDIAEGYSVSREKKESFPLTVTSAQKNPTAFYLCASQFQGTNEQFFGPGTRLTVL.